This T cell receptor beta chain was documented in a study of breast tumors, draining lymph nodes, adjacent tissues. The lymph nodes were axillary draining lymph nodes from breast cancer patients. The study's findings and limits: Data only fit, rather than demonstrated, lymph node origin of most tumor T cells. Luminal-like breast cancer showed significantly higher tumor–nontumor repertoire similarity than basal-like. Tumor repertoires ranked between lymph nodes and nontumor tissue in diversity, with V and J gene preferences. The data were judged consistent with most tumor T cells coming from lymph node and expanding in tumor.

Details on this clonotype: Its antigen is unidentified. This may stem from a read error, because a much larger clone lies one nucleotide away.

From the multiplex PCR reads, TCRdb called clonotypes with MiXCR, one entry per CDR3 protein. The table lists about 270,000 distinct CDR3 sequences, about 30% of them singletons, with approximately 1% in the top ten. Trimming took 0 bases from V and 8 from J; bases not matched to a gene: 15. Germline CDR1 and CDR2: SGHTA and FQGNSA. The CDR3 has 17 residues. This sequence originates from a female donor with breast cancer. Some clones in this sample may be carry-over from other donors' samples. Sequenced input: axillary lymph node tissue. This chain joins TRBV7-2 and TRBJ2-7; 8 bases map to TRBD2. In nucleotides, the CDR3 is TGTGCCAGCAGCTTAGCGGGTTCGGGACTAGGTTTCAGCCAGCAGTACTTC. This translates into CASSLAGSGLGFSQQYF.